This T cell receptor (beta chain) was found in a study of CD8 T cells in ankylosing spondylitis. General observations from the study: A motif of seven or eight highly homologous TCR beta variants was seen as apparently characteristic of ankylosing spondylitis blood. Reportedly, disease-linked clones are significantly enriched in ankylosing spondylitis patients' matched synovial fluid.

Using quantitative 5'-RACE with molecular barcodes, the authors made TCR beta libraries. MiXCR, applied by TCRdb to the 5' RACE reads, yields one record per CDR3 protein. The sample has about 250,000 distinct CDR3 sequences; 18% are singletons. This clonotype was counted at least ten times. As yet, its antigen is unknown. The length of the CDR3 is 14 residues. Between the trimmed V and J ends, which lost 5 bases and 1 base, there was a span of 11 bases. Germline assignment: CDR1 SGHTA and CDR2 FQGNSA. This receptor was taken from a male donor with ankylosing spondylitis or in good health (not recorded which). J is TRBJ2-5 and V is TRBV7-2; no clear D. The sequenced material came from blood, either unsorted or a sorted T cell fraction (not recorded which). This CDR3 reads CASSHFEFQETQYF. CDR3 DNA: TGTGCCAGCAGCCATTTTGAGTTCCAAGAGACCCAGTACTTC.